Listed below are T cell receptor beta chains from one sample, sequenced in a study of blood T cell repertoires in COVID-19. Measured with immunoSEQ multiplex PCR; TCRdb has only the in-frame clones, and not every one. Seen here are a few hundred thousand clones, 80% to 90% observed once, and the top ten hold more than 8.5%. The specimen was peripheral blood. Every receptor here comes from a woman in her 70s with COVID-19, enrolled during active disease. Both conserved end residues are trimmed from each CDR3. D genes are given only for firm matches.

cdr3_aa | j_call | d_call | v_call
ASSFQGVGNEQF | TRBJ2-1 | TRBD1 | TRBV5-1
ASSLQTEKAEAF | TRBJ1-1 | - | TRBV11-2
ATADINSNQPQH | TRBJ1-5 | - | TRBV24-1
ASSAGTGGVRGYT | TRBJ1-2 | TRBD1 | TRBV4-1
ASSLGLVRSGANVLT | TRBJ2-6 | - | TRBV5-1
ASRGGTSEQY | TRBJ2-7 | - | TRBV28
ASRERLAGGVDEQF | TRBJ2-1 | TRBD2 | TRBV5-1
ASSGQGATGANVLT | TRBJ2-6 | TRBD1 | TRBV19
ASSRRRGSTEAF | TRBJ1-1 | - | TRBV6-5
ASSLAPSDEQF | TRBJ2-1 | - | TRBV11-2
ASSQGARNQPQH | TRBJ1-5 | - | TRBV4-1
ASSQGTGGLGGYT | TRBJ1-2 | TRBD1 | TRBV3-1/TRBV3-2
ASSQGSLPGLTYEQY | TRBJ2-7 | - | TRBV3-1/TRBV3-2
ASSWGGTEDGQPQH | TRBJ1-5 | - | TRBV5-1
ASSGLAGAHTDTQY | TRBJ2-3 | TRBD2 | TRBV6-1
ASSQDGRRVGYT | TRBJ1-2 | - | TRBV4-1
ASRRQATSYEQY | TRBJ2-7 | - | TRBV27
ASSQERGSYEEQY | TRBJ2-7 | - | TRBV5-1
ASSVDGQGNYGYT | TRBJ1-2 | TRBD1 | TRBV9
ASSLSGPTEAF | TRBJ1-1 | - | TRBV7-3
ASSLLPGIQETQY | TRBJ2-5 | - | TRBV11-2
ASSLAWQGDEQF | TRBJ2-1 | - | TRBV5-1
AISSQQGSFGAF | TRBJ1-1 | TRBD1 | TRBV10-3
ASSLREGDTIY | TRBJ1-3 | - | TRBV27
ASRSGLAGNNEQF | TRBJ2-1 | TRBD2 | TRBV2
AWSQQANTEAF | TRBJ1-1 | - | TRBV30
ASGGGEAEQMQY | TRBJ2-7 | TRBD2 | TRBV5-1
ASRPQGRGQPQH | TRBJ1-5 | - | TRBV6-5
ATSEGGADPKQY | TRBJ2-7 | - | TRBV24-1
ASSQPDGTLNTEAF | TRBJ1-1 | - | TRBV4-2
ASGEGSSYEQY | TRBJ2-7 | TRBD2 | TRBV14
ASSHRGPVATNEKLF | TRBJ1-4 | TRBD1 | TRBV11-3
AWSVHEGRGSPLH | TRBJ1-6 | - | TRBV30
ASSWQGDGTEAF | TRBJ1-1 | TRBD1 | TRBV5-1
ASSPRGLAGRTDTQY | TRBJ2-3 | TRBD2 | TRBV9
ASSKSGPQH | TRBJ1-5 | - | TRBV21-1
ATSAQGLNTGELF | TRBJ2-2 | - | TRBV24-1
ASSLLTGTQETQY | TRBJ2-5 | - | TRBV5-5
ASRPGLAGEKGGELF | TRBJ2-2 | TRBD2 | TRBV28
ASSVDRTGDGYT | TRBJ1-2 | - | TRBV9
ASSDRTGGQPQH | TRBJ1-5 | TRBD1 | TRBV2
ASRRGQGDTEAF | TRBJ1-1 | TRBD1 | TRBV19
AWSKDGGNYGYT | TRBJ1-2 | - | TRBV30
ATSDPTGGVTNGYT | TRBJ1-2 | TRBD1 | TRBV24-1
ASSVQTSGAGNEQF | TRBJ2-1 | TRBD2 | TRBV9
ASRNRGGSYNEQF | TRBJ2-1 | TRBD1 | TRBV6-5
ASSFEWTGGLDNEQF | TRBJ2-1 | TRBD1 | TRBV5-1
ASRGGTGGGQPQH | TRBJ1-5 | TRBD1 | TRBV19
ASSLAFEAGGLGTTQY | TRBJ2-3 | TRBD2 | TRBV7-9
ASSVAFERQGVDQPQH | TRBJ1-5 | TRBD1 | TRBV2
ASSYMTGHTGELF | TRBJ2-2 | - | TRBV7-2
ASSLGLGQGYSYEQY | TRBJ2-7 | TRBD1 | TRBV7-9
ASSLTSVEF | TRBJ2-1 | TRBD2 | TRBV5-6
ASSLFRAPNEKLF | TRBJ1-4 | - | TRBV11-3
ASSQHRGALNEKLF | TRBJ1-4 | - | TRBV18
ASSSGIRGYT | TRBJ1-2 | - | TRBV12-3/TRBV12-4
AISGGNTEAF | TRBJ1-1 | - | TRBV10-3
ASSQGVTTTANEKLF | TRBJ1-4 | - | TRBV3-1/TRBV3-2
ASSLATQGALTGANVLT | TRBJ2-6 | TRBD1 | TRBV5-1